This record covers a single T cell receptor (beta chain). The data were obtained in a study of T cell changes during pregnancy in multiple sclerosis. Using immunoSEQ multiplex PCR, the repertoire was profiled, and TCRdb retains in-frame clones only, with some absent. Here the sample spans about 68,000 clones, 75% to 95% being singletons. The length of the CDR3 is 13 residues. Trimming took 6 bases from V and 5 from J; bases not matched to a gene: 6. Germline V gene data show CDR1 as MNHNS and CDR2 as SASEGT. Specimen: peripheral blood, collected in the second trimester of pregnancy. The clonotype originates from a female donor with multiple sclerosis, enrolled in a pregnancy study. The rearrangement joins TRBV6-1 to TRBJ2-7; 8 nucleotides align to TRBD1. CDR3 region: CASSRTGLNEQYF. The CDR3 DNA reads as TGTGCCAGCAGCCGGACAGGGCTGAACGAGCAGTACTTC.